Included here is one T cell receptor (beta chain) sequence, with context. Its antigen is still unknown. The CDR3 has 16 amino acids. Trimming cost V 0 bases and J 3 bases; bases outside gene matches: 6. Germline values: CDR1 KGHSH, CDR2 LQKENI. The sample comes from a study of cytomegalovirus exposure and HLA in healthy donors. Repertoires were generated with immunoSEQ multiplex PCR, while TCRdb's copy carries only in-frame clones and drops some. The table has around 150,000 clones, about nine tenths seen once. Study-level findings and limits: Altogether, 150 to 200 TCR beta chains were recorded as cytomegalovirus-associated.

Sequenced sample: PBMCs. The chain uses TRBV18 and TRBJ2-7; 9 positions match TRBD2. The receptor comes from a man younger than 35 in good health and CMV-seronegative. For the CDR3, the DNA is TGTGCCAGCTCACCACCGGGCGGAGCGGGGGGCTACGAGCAGTACTTC. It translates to CASSPPGGAGGYEQYF.